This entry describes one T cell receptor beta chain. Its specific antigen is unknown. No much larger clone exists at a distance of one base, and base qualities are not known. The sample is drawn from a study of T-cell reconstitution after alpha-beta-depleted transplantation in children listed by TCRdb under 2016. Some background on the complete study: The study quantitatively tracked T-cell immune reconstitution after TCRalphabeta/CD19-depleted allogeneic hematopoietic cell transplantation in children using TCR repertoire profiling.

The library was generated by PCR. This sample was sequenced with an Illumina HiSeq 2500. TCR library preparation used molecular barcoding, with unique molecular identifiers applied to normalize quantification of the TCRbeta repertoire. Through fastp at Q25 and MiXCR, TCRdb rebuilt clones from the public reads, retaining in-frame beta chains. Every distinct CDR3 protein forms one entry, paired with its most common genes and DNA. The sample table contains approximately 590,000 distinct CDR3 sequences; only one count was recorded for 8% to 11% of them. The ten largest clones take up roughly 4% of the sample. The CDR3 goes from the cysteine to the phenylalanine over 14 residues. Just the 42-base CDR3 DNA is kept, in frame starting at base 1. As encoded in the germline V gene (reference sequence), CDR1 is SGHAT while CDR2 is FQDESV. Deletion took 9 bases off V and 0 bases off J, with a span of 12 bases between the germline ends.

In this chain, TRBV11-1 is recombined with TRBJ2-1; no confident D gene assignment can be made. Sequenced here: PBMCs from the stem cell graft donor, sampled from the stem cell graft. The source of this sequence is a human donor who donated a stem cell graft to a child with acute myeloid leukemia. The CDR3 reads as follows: CASGLEFSYNEQFF. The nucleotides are TGTGCCAGTGGTCTGGAGTTCTCCTACAATGAGCAGTTCTTC.